This T cell receptor beta chain appears in the sequencing data of a study of blood T cell repertoires in COVID-19. Study details: Donors in the United States, Italy and Spain gave samples during acute or convalescent COVID-19. From T cells, B-cell-depleted T cells, or PBMCs came the material, which was cDNA or gDNA.

The V end lost 1 base, the J end lost 1 base, and 8 bases lay between the germline ends. The CDR3 consists of 14 residues. CDR1 is MGHRA, CDR2 YSYEKL, per germline. Source study methods: Researchers report that nucleated cell counts were estimated from reference gene primer amplification. Profiling relied on immunoSEQ multiplex PCR, and the TCRdb table lists in-frame clones only, not all of them. That table furnishes V, J and clone size, whereas the DNA furnished D and trimming. Of roughly 70,000 clones listed, around 83% are singletons. The chain recombines TRBV4-1 with TRBJ2-7; perhaps TRBD1 as D (5 bases). This TCR derives from a man in his 70s with active COVID-19. The sample comprised peripheral blood. CDR3 residues: CASSQVGASYEQYF. CDR3 sequence (DNA): TGCGCCAGCAGCCAAGTTGGGGCATCCTACGAGCAGTACTTC.